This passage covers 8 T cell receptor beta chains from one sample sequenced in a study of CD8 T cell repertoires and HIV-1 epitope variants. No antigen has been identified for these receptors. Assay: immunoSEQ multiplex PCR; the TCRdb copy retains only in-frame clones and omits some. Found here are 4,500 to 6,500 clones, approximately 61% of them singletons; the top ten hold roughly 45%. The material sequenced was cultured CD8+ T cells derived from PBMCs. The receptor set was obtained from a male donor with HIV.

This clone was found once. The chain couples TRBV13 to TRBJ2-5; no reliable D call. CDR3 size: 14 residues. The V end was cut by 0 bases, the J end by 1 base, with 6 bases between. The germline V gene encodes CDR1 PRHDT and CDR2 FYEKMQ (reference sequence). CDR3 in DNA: TGTGCCAGCAGCTTAGGCCAGCTCCAAGAGACCCAGTACTTC. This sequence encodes CASSLGQLQETQYF.

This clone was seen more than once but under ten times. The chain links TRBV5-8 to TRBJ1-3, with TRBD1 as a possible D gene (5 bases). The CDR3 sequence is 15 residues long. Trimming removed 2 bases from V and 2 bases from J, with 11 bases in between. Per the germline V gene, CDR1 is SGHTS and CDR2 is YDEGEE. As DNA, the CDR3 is TGTGCCAGCAGCTTCGGACGGGACCCTGGAAACACCATATATTTT. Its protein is CASSFGRDPGNTIYF.

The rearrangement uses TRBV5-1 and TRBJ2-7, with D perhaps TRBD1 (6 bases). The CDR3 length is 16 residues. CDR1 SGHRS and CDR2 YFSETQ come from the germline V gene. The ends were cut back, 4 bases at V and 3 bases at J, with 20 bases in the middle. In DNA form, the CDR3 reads TGCGCCAGCAGCCAGGAGAACAGGGATTTAGGCTACGAGCAGTACTTC. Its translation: CASSQENRDLGYEQYF. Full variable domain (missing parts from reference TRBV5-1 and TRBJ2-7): KAGVTQTPRYLIKTRGQQVTLSCSPISGHRSVSWYQQTPGQGLQFLFEYFSETQRNKGNFPGRFSGRQFSNSRSEMNVSTLELGDSALYLCASSQENRDLGYEQYFGPGTRLTVT.

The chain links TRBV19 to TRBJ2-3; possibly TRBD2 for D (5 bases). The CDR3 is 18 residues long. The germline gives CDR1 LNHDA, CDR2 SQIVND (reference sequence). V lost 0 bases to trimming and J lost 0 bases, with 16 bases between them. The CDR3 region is CASSIDVGATTSTDTQYF. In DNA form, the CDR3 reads TGTGCCAGTAGTATAGATGTTGGAGCGACTACTAGCACAGATACGCAGTATTTT.

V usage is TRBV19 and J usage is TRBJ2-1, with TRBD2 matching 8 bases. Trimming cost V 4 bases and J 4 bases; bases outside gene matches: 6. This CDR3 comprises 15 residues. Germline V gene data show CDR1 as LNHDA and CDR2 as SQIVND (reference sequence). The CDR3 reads CASSTLAGSYNEQFF. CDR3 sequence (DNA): TGTGCCAGTAGTACCCTAGCGGGCTCGTACAATGAGCAGTTCTTC.

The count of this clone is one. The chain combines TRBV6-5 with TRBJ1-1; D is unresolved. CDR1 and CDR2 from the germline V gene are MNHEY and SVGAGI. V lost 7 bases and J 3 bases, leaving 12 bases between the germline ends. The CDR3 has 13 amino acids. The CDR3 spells CASKRNRDTEAFF. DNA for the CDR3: TGTGCCAGCAAGCGAAACCGCGACACTGAAGCTTTCTTT.

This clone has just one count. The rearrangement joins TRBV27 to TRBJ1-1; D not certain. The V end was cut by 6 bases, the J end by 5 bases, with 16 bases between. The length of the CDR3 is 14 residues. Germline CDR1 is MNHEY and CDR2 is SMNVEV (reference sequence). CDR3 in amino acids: CASSSDSMGTEAFF. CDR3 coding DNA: TGTGCCAGCAGCTCCGACTCGATGGGGACTGAAGCTTTCTTT.

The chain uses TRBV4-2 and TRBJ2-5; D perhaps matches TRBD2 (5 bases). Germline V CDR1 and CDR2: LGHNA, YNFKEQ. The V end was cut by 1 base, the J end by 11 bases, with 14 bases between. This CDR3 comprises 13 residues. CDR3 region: CASSQVLGGEQYF. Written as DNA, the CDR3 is TGTGCCAGCAGCCAAGTTCTAGGAGGAGAGCAGTACTTC.